Listed below are T cell receptor beta chains from one sample, sequenced in a study of control samples from healthy donors and cancer patients. The data were produced by immunoSEQ multiplex PCR, yet TCRdb's version contains in-frame clones alone and is incomplete. The sample includes 90,000 or so clones, 88% of them seen just once. The sample consisted of blood. The receptors shown here come from a woman in her sixties or seventies in good health. Each CDR3 is given with its conserved first and last residue. D genes are given only for firm matches. A clone size is listed for some rows: how often the clone was seen (once, few, many), or a class if it is expanded.

.,TRBV25-1,TRBJ2-7,TRBD2,CASSEGLAALPYEQYF,TGTGCCAGCAGTGAGGGACTAGCGGCGTTACCCTACGAGCAGTACTTC
.,TRBV19,TRBJ1-6,TRBD1,CASSNRDSHNSPLHF,TGTGCCAGTAGTAACCGGGACAGCCATAATTCACCCCTCCACTTT
.,TRBV4-1,TRBJ2-5,.,CASSQDLETQYF,TGCGCCAGCAGCCAAGATTTGGAGACCCAGTACTTC
.,TRBV4-1,TRBJ2-2,TRBD2,CASSQDPGGTLKSGELFF,TGCGCCAGCAGCCAAGACCCGGGAGGAACCCTTAAAAGCGGGGAGCTGTTTTTT
once,TRBV6-5,TRBJ2-7,.,CASSQSNSYEQYF,TGTGCCAGCAGCCAGAGCAACTCCTACGAGCAGTACTTC
once,TRBV2,TRBJ1-6,.,CASSFEGQSSPLHF,TGTGCCAGCAGTTTTGAGGGGCAGAGTTCACCCCTCCACTTT
.,TRBV2,TRBJ1-6,TRBD1,CASSEASATGLNSPLHF,TGTGCCAGCAGTGAAGCATCTGCGACAGGGCTAAATTCACCCCTCCACTTT
.,TRBV20-1,TRBJ1-1,.,CSAIRYTEAFF,TGCAGTGCAATCAGGTACACTGAAGCTTTCTTT
.,TRBV11-2,TRBJ1-1,.,CASSPVVGFEAFF,TGTGCCAGCAGCCCAGTTGTCGGCTTTGAAGCTTTCTTT
.,TRBV12-3/TRBV12-4,TRBJ1-2,TRBD1,CASSLTGNYGYTF,TGTGCCAGCAGTTTGACAGGGAACTATGGCTACACCTTC
.,TRBV6-6,TRBJ1-2,TRBD1,CASGGQASGYGYTF,TGTGCCAGCGGGGGACAGGCCAGCGGTTATGGCTACACCTTC
.,TRBV25-1,TRBJ2-1,.,CASLAGGGGSYNEQFF,TGTGCCAGCTTAGCCGGGGGCGGGGGTTCCTACAATGAGCAGTTCTTC
.,TRBV10-1,TRBJ1-1,.,CASSESLAGNTEAFF,TGCGCCAGCAGTGAGTCCTTGGCCGGGAACACTGAAGCTTTCTTT
.,TRBV27,TRBJ1-1,.,CASSLSQVLNTEAFF,TGTGCCAGCAGTTTATCACAGGTATTGAACACTGAAGCTTTCTTT
.,TRBV11-2,TRBJ2-2,.,CASSLVEGLGQTTGELFF,TGTGCCAGCAGCTTAGTTGAGGGTCTGGGGCAGACCACCGGGGAGCTGTTTTTT
.,TRBV5-1,TRBJ2-7,.,CASSLAGSSYEQYF,TGCGCCAGCAGCTTGGCCGGGTCCTCCTACGAGCAGTACTTC
.,TRBV28,TRBJ1-1,.,CASSLVGGDWGTEAFF,TGTGCCAGCAGTTTAGTGGGGGGCGATTGGGGCACTGAAGCTTTCTTT
.,TRBV4-1,TRBJ1-1,.,CASSRPGGANTEAFF,TGCGCCAGCAGCCGTCCCGGGGGCGCGAACACTGAAGCTTTCTTT